This passage covers 8 T cell receptor beta chains from one sample sequenced in a study of blood T cell repertoires in COVID-19. The data were produced by immunoSEQ multiplex PCR, yet TCRdb's version contains in-frame clones alone and is incomplete. The sample consists of about 140,000 clones, 75% to 80% of them appearing once. The material sequenced was PBMCs or T cells enriched from blood (not recorded which). Receptor source: a woman in her forties or fifties who had recovered from COVID-19.

The J gene is TRBJ2-3, the V gene TRBV19, with TRBD1 matching over 8 bases. V dropped 6 bases and J dropped 6; count of bases not matched to a gene: 8. The CDR3 contains 14 residues. Germline CDR1 LNHDA, CDR2 SQIVND (reference sequence). CDR3 protein: CASRRTGRLDTQYF. CDR3 DNA sequence: TGTGCCAGTAGACGGACAGGGCGACTGGATACGCAGTATTTT.

The rearrangement uses TRBV6-6 and TRBJ1-1; D not resolved. Germline CDR1 is MNHNY and CDR2 is SVGAGI (reference sequence). V was trimmed by 10 bases and J by 5 bases, leaving 2 bases between them. The CDR3 is 8 amino acids. The CDR3 bases are TGTGCCACGACTGAAGCTTTCTTT. This gives the protein CATTEAFF.

This CDR3 reads CASGETGQGYTF. The CDR3 region has the DNA TGTGCCAGCGGGGAGACAGGGCAAGGCTACACCTTC. V usage is TRBV6-5 and J usage is TRBJ1-2; 7 bases match TRBD1. CDR3 length: 12 amino acids. The V and J ends lost 8 bases and 8 bases, in that order; junction bases with no gene match: 8. CDR1 MNHEY and CDR2 SVGAGI come from the germline V gene.

This clone has a single count. The chain carries TRBV5-4 and TRBJ1-4, with D possibly TRBD1 on 6 matching bases. There are 13 residues in the CDR3. V dropped 3 bases and J dropped 8 bases, with 11 bases sitting between them. The germline gives CDR1 SGHNT, CDR2 YYREEE (reference sequence). CDR3: CASSWTASEKLFF. The CDR3 DNA reads TGTGCCAGCAGCTGGACAGCTAGCGAAAAACTGTTTTTT.

There are many counts of this clone. The rearrangement links TRBV28 to TRBJ1-1, with D unresolved. CDR3 size: 11 residues. Trimming shortened V by 3 bases and J by 11 bases, and 10 bases separated the two germline ends. The V gene's germline CDR1 is MDHEN and CDR2 SYDVKM. In DNA, the CDR3 is TGTGCCAGCAGTTTGAAGGGCGGGGCTTTCTTT. Protein product: CASSLKGGAFF.

The chain is built from TRBV4-2 and TRBJ1-4; D call uncertain. The CDR3 loop spans 15 amino acids. Germline V lookup: CDR1 LGHNA, CDR2 YNFKEQ. V lost 0 bases to trimming and J lost 8 bases, with 13 bases between them. The CDR3 nucleotides read TGTGCCAGCAGCCAAGATCGTGGACTCGGCGAAAAACTGTTTTTT. Its protein product is CASSQDRGLGEKLFF.

This clone was picked up a small number of times. The rearrangement joins TRBV2 to TRBJ1-1, with 9 bases fitting TRBD1. Losses at the gene ends were 10 bases for V and 4 bases for J; bases not matched to a gene: 10. CDR3 length: 14 residues. Germline-derived CDR1 and CDR2 are SNHLY and FYNNEI. CDR3 nucleotide sequence: TGTGCCAAGAACAGGGGGCTGGTTGGCACTGAAGCTTTCTTT. This sequence encodes CAKNRGLVGTEAFF.

The chain employs TRBV7-9 and TRBJ2-7; D is perhaps TRBD1 (6 bases). This CDR3 comprises 15 residues. Trimming pared 5 bases from V and 2 bases from J, leaving 16 bases between. The germline CDR1 and CDR2 sequences are SEHNR and FQNEAQ (reference sequence). CDR3 sequence (DNA): TGTGCCAGCAGCCCCAGCTCCAGGGGCCCCTACGAGCAGTACTTC. Amino acids: CASSPSSRGPYEQYF. Looking up the rest from reference TRBV7-9 and TRBJ2-7 gives the full variable domain: DTGVSQNPRHKITKRGQNVTFRCDPISEHNRLYWYRQTLGQGPEFLTYFQNEAQLEKSRLLSDRFSAERPKGSFSTLEIQRTEQGDSAMYLCASSPSSRGPYEQYFGPGTRLTVT.